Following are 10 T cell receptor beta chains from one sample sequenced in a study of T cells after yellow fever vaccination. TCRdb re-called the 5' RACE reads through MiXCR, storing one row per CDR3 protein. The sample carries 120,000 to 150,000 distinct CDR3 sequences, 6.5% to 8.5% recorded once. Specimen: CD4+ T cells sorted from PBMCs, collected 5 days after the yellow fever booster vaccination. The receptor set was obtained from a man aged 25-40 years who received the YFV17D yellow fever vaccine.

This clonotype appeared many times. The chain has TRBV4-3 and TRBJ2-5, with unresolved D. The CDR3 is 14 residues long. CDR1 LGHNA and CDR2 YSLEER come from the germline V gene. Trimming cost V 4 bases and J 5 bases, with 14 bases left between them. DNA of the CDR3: TGCGCCAGCAGCCGGGTTGTGGGGATGGAGACCCAGTACTTC. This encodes CASSRVVGMETQYF.

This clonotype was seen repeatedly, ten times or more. CDR3 loop: CSAAIQGADTEAFF. Here the CDR3 DNA reads TGCAGTGCGGCCATTCAGGGGGCGGACACTGAAGCTTTCTTT. This chain links TRBV20-1 with TRBJ1-1, with 8 bases matching TRBD1. This CDR3 comprises 14 residues. V was clipped by 6 bases and J by 3 bases; unmatched bases: 9. The V gene's germline CDR1 is DFQATT and CDR2 SNEGSKA (reference sequence).

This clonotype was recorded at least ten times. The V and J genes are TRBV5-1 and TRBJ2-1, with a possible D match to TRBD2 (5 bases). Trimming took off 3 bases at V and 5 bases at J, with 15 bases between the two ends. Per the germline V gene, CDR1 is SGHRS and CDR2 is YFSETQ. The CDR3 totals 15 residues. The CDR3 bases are TGCGCCAGCAGCTCGGGATCCCTGACCAACAATGAGCAGTTCTTC. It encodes CASSSGSLTNNEQFF.

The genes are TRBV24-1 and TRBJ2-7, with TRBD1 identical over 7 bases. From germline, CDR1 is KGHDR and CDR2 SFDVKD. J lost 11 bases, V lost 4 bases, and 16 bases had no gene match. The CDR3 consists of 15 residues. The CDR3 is CATSDRDRAPFQKYF. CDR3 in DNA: TGTGCCACCAGTGACCGAGACAGGGCACCTTTTCAGAAGTACTTC.

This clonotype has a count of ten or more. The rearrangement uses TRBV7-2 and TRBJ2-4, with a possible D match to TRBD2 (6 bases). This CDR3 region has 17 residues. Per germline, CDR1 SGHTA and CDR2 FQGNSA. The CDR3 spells CEGFSRGSRLAKNIQYF. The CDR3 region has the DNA TGTGAGGGGTTTTCGCGGGGCAGCCGATTAGCCAAAAACATTCAGTACTTC.

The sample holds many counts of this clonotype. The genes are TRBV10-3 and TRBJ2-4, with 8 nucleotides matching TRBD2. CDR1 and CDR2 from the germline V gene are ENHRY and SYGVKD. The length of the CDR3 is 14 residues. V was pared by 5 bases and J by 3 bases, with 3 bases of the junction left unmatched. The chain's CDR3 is CAISQAGVKNIQYF. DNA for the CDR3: TGTGCCATCAGTCAAGCGGGAGTCAAAAACATTCAGTACTTC.

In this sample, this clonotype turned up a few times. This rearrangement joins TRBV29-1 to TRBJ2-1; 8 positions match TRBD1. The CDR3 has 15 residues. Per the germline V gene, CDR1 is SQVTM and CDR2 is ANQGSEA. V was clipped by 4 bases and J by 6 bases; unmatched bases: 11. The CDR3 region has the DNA TGCAGCGTTGGGGCCCAGGGGGCCTCTCTCAATGAGCAGTTCTTC. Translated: CSVGAQGASLNEQFF.

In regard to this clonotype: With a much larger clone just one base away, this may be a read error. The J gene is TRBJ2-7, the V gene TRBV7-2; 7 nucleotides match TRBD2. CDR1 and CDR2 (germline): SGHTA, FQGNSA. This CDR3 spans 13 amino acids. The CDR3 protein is CARSSASGYEQYF. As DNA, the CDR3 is TGTGCCAGGAGCTCTGCTAGCGGATACGAGCAGTACTTC.

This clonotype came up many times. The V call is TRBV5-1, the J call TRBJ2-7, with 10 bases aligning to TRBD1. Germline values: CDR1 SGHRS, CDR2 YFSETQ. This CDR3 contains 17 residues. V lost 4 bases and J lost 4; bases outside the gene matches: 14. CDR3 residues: CASSPTGTGVGFYEQYF. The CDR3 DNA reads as TGCGCCAGCAGCCCGACCGGGACAGGGGTAGGATTTTACGAGCAGTACTTC.

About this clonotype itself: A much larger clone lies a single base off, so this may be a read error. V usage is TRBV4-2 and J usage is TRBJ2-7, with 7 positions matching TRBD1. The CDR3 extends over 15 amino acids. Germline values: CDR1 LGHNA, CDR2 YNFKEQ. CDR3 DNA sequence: TGTGCCAGCAGCCAAGGACAGGGATTCTCCGACGAGCAGTACTTC. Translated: CASSQGQGFSDEQYF.